The 18 T cell receptor beta chains below all came from one sample that was sequenced in a study of human T cells and chemical hapten exposure. Total RNA extraction was carried out from unfractionated whole blood. Using its own MiXCR run on the 5' RACE reads, TCRdb lists one record per CDR3 protein. The sample yields 150,000 or so distinct CDR3 sequences, roughly 4.1% seen once. The receptors stem from a female donor in good health.

This clonotype was observed many times. This sequence joins TRBV18 and TRBJ1-1, with 7 bases lining up with TRBD1. CDR3 length: 15 amino acids. Germline V gene lookup returns CDR1 KGHSH and CDR2 LQKENI. V lost 5 bases to trimming and J lost 1 base; unmatched junction nucleotides: 7. The CDR3 nucleotides read TGTGCCAGCTCATCTAAGACAGGGAGGAACACTGAAGCTTTCTTT. Translating it yields CASSSKTGRNTEAFF.

This sequence joins TRBV20-1 and TRBJ2-3; 7 bases match TRBD2. Germline V gene lookup returns CDR1 DFQATT and CDR2 SNEGSKA (reference sequence). The CDR3 runs 13 residues. The V and J ends lost 5 bases and 3 bases, in that order; junction bases with no gene match: 5. The CDR3 reads CSAPGGITDTQYF. CDR3 DNA: TGCAGTGCTCCCGGGGGGATAACAGATACGCAGTATTTT.

This clonotype appeared a few times. This chain links TRBV7-9 with TRBJ2-6; D is perhaps TRBD1 (5 bases). The germline gives CDR1 SEHNR, CDR2 FQNEAQ (reference sequence). V was pared by 1 base and J by 2 bases, with 6 bases between. This CDR3 region has 15 residues. The CDR3 DNA sequence: TGTGCCAGCAGCTTAGGACAGACTGGGGCCAACGTCCTGACTTTC. This codes for CASSLGQTGANVLTF.

Many counts were recorded for this clonotype. The genes are TRBV20-1 and TRBJ1-1, with a tentative D call TRBD1 (5 bases). Germline lookup yields CDR1 DFQATT and CDR2 SNEGSKA (reference sequence). Trimming took 3 bases from V and 1 from J, leaving 15 bases between them. The CDR3 totals 15 residues. The CDR3 DNA reads TGCAGTGCTAGGGACCGCGGGGCCTGGAACACTGAAGCTTTCTTT. Translation gives CSARDRGAWNTEAFF.

This clonotype was seen many times. CDR3 residues: CASSLSQVFMNTEAFF. The CDR3 DNA is TGTGCCAGCAGCCTGAGTCAGGTGTTCATGAACACTGAAGCTTTCTTT. The chain is built from TRBV7-8 and TRBJ1-1; D not resolved. Germline V CDR1 and CDR2: SGHVS, FQNEAQ. V lost 5 bases to trimming and J lost 0 bases, with 16 bases between them. The CDR3 loop spans 16 amino acids.

This clonotype occurred a few times. The rearrangement uses TRBV19 and TRBJ2-1; 12 positions match TRBD2. Losses at the gene ends were 9 bases for V and 4 bases for J; bases not matched to a gene: 7. The CDR3 length is 15 residues. CDR1 is LNHDA and CDR2 is SQIVND in the germline V gene (reference sequence). In nucleotides, the CDR3 is TGTGCCAGCCAACTAGCGGGGGGTGTTTACAATGAGCAGTTCTTC. Its translation: CASQLAGGVYNEQFF.

In this sample, this clonotype turned up many times. CDR3 in amino acids: CASSIGERGSPLHF. CDR3 in DNA: TGCGCCAGCAGCATCGGCGAGCGGGGTTCACCCCTCCACTTT. V and J are TRBV5-1 and TRBJ1-6; no reliable D call. Per the germline V gene, CDR1 is SGHRS and CDR2 is YFSETQ. The length of the CDR3 is 14 residues. V was cut by 4 bases and J by 9 bases, with 14 bases left in between.

This clonotype was observed at least ten times. The V gene is TRBV20-1, the J gene TRBJ2-3, with D perhaps TRBD1 (6 bases). This CDR3 has 15 amino acids. V lost 3 bases and J 5 bases, leaving 18 bases between the germline ends. Germline loops: CDR1 DFQATT, CDR2 SNEGSKA (reference sequence). The CDR3 region has the DNA TGCAGTGCTAGGGATTTTGGCCAGGGGATAGATACGCAGTATTTT. The encoded protein is CSARDFGQGIDTQYF.

This clonotype has ten or more counts. V usage is TRBV12-3 or TRBV12-4 and J usage is TRBJ1-1; no firm D call. The V gene lost 4 bases and the J gene lost 2 bases, with 20 bases spanning the gap. The CDR3 length is 17 residues. CDR3 amino acids: CASSSTRVDPKNTEAFF. Written as DNA, the CDR3 is TGTGCCAGCAGTTCTACACGGGTAGACCCTAAAAACACTGAAGCTTTCTTT.

This clonotype was seen at least ten times. The chain has TRBV12-3 or TRBV12-4 and TRBJ2-1; 10 bases fit TRBD2. Trimming took 1 base from V and 8 from J; bases not matched to a gene: 11. The CDR3 is made up of 17 amino acids. CDR3 nucleotides: TGTGCCAGCAGTTTAGGGGCGGGACTAGCGCTTTTAGATGAGCAGTTCTTC. Its translation: CASSLGAGLALLDEQFF.

The chain carries TRBV27 and TRBJ1-6, with no clear D. CDR3 length: 15 amino acids. Germline V gene lookup returns CDR1 MNHEY and CDR2 SMNVEV (reference sequence). V shed 3 bases and J shed 5 bases, with 11 bases lying between them. DNA for the CDR3: TGTGCCAGCAGTTTTTCCCCAAGTAATAATTCACCCCTCCACTTT. This encodes CASSFSPSNNSPLHF.

Concerning this clonotype: One base away lies a much larger clone, so this may be a sequencing read error. The CDR3 here is CASSRYVGEAFF. As DNA, the CDR3 is TGTGCCAGCTCACGATACGTGGGTGAAGCTTTCTTT. The chain recombines TRBV18 with TRBJ1-1; unclear D gene. CDR3 length: 12 amino acids. Germline-derived CDR1 and CDR2 are KGHSH and LQKENI. V lost 4 bases and J 7 bases, leaving 10 bases between the germline ends. The full variable domain, rest sourced from reference TRBV18 and TRBJ1-1, is NAGVMQNPRHLVRRRGQEARLRCSPMKGHSHVYWYRQLPEEGLKFMVYLQKENIIDESGMPKERFSAEFPKEGPSILRIQQVVRGDSAAYFCASSRYVGEAFFGQGTRLTVV.

This clonotype was seen a few times. The gene calls are TRBV6-4 and TRBJ2-3; TRBD1 is a possible D gene (6 bases). The V gene lost 5 bases and the J gene lost 3 bases, with 15 bases spanning the gap. The CDR3 length is 15 residues. Germline lookup yields CDR1 MRHNA and CDR2 SNTAGT. The DNA for the CDR3 is TGTGCCAGCAGTCCACTCTGGACAGATACAGATACGCAGTATTTT. This sequence encodes CASSPLWTDTDTQYF.

This clonotype was seen many times. The chain employs TRBV4-1 and TRBJ2-7; D perhaps matches TRBD1 (6 bases). The CDR3 is made up of 15 amino acids. Trimming left V 4 bases short and J 2 bases short, with 15 bases between. CDR1 and CDR2 (germline): MGHRA, YSYEKL. The CDR3 is CASSRYPDRAYEQYF. Written as DNA, the CDR3 is TGCGCCAGCAGCCGATACCCGGACAGAGCCTACGAGCAGTACTTC.

This rearrangement joins TRBV28 to TRBJ2-7; TRBD1 aligns across 8 bases. Germline CDR1 MDHEN, CDR2 SYDVKM. With 2 bases clipped from V and 7 bases from J, the junction kept 10 bases outside the gene matches. This CDR3 has 15 amino acids. In DNA, the CDR3 is TGTGCCAGCAGTTTACCCGGACAGGGCTGGTATGAGCAGTACTTC. Translation: CASSLPGQGWYEQYF.

This clonotype was seen more than once but under ten times. The chain couples TRBV5-1 to TRBJ1-1; 7 bases are shared with TRBD1. After removal of 8 bases from V and 6 bases from J, the junction contained 10 bases not matched to a gene. The CDR3 sequence is 13 residues long. Germline loops: CDR1 SGHRS, CDR2 YFSETQ. For the CDR3, the DNA is TGCGCCAGTAACAGGGGAGGGAGCGCTGAAGCTTTCTTT. The encoded protein is CASNRGGSAEAFF.

At least ten counts were recorded for this clonotype. The chain combines TRBV12-3 or TRBV12-4 with TRBJ1-1, with D perhaps matching TRBD1 (5 bases). The germline V and J ends were trimmed by 8 bases and 1 base, with 8 bases remaining between them. This CDR3 is 12 amino acids long. The DNA for the CDR3 is TGTGCCAGCCGGGGGGGGAACACTGAAGCTTTCTTT. Amino acids: CASRGGNTEAFF.

The sample holds many counts of this clonotype. J is TRBJ2-1 and V is TRBV5-1; 12 bases are shared with TRBD1. This CDR3 region has 17 residues. V shed 2 bases, J shed 5 bases, and the junction held 8 bases outside the gene matches. Germline CDR1 and CDR2: SGHRS and YFSETQ. For the CDR3, the DNA is TGCGCCAGCAGCTTAAAATGGGGACAGGGGGCGAACAATGAGCAGTTCTTC. This encodes CASSLKWGQGANNEQFF.